The 26 T cell receptor beta chains below were found in one sample sequenced in a study of blood T cell repertoires in COVID-19. The table came from immunoSEQ multiplex PCR; TCRdb's copy has only in-frame clones and leaves some out. This table holds around 280,000 clones, around four fifths found once. The sequenced sample was peripheral blood. These receptors were taken from a woman between 45 and 65 years old with active or convalescent COVID-19.

V is TRBV29-1 and J is TRBJ1-2; TRBD1 is a possible D gene (5 bases). Per the germline V gene, CDR1 is SQVTM and CDR2 is ANQGSEA. V was cut by 2 bases and J by 0 bases, with 10 bases left in between. The CDR3 contains 14 residues. The CDR3, as DNA: TGCAGCGTTGAATTAGGGGTAACTAACTATGGCTACACCTTC. It translates to CSVELGVTNYGYTF.

This clone was observed a few times. The V call is TRBV6-2 or TRBV6-3, the J call TRBJ2-3, with TRBD2 identical over 7 bases. V lost 2 bases, J lost 0 bases, and 5 bases stayed unmatched. The CDR3 is 16 residues long. Germline V gene data show CDR1 as MNHEY and CDR2 as SVGEGT. The DNA of the CDR3 is TGTGCCAGCAGTTACGGCGGGAGATCTAGCACAGATACGCAGTATTTT. It codes for CASSYGGRSSTDTQYF.

This clone was counted a few times. The chain employs TRBV28 and TRBJ1-4; D gene uncertain. This CDR3 contains 14 residues. V was trimmed by 5 bases and J by 10 bases, leaving 17 bases between them. CDR1 is MDHEN and CDR2 is SYDVKM in the germline V gene. CDR3 DNA sequence: TGTGCCAGCAGTGCTGACCTCGGCGGGCGAAAACTGTTTTTT. Its protein is CASSADLGGRKLFF.

The chain employs TRBV6-1 and TRBJ2-3; tentatively, D is TRBD2 (6 bases). Trimming took 4 bases from V and 0 from J, leaving 17 bases between them. CDR3 length: 17 amino acids. Germline lookup yields CDR1 MNHNS and CDR2 SASEGT. The CDR3: CASSVFRGGASTDTQYF. CDR3 bases: TGTGCCAGCAGTGTGTTCCGGGGCGGGGCAAGCACAGATACGCAGTATTTT.

This clone turned up a few times. This chain joins TRBV27 and TRBJ2-2; the D gene is possibly TRBD1 (5 bases). The CDR3 extends over 15 amino acids. The germline V gene encodes CDR1 MNHEY and CDR2 SMNVEV (reference sequence). V was clipped by 5 bases and J by 1 base, with 11 bases between them. In DNA, the CDR3 is TGTGCCAGCAGTCCTGGCAGGGTGAACACCGGGGAGCTGTTTTTT. This encodes CASSPGRVNTGELFF.

J is TRBJ2-1 and V is TRBV29-1; no clear D. The V gene's germline CDR1 is SQVTM and CDR2 ANQGSEA. The CDR3 consists of 9 residues. V was shortened by 3 bases and J by 9 bases, with 3 bases between the two germline ends. The CDR3 coding sequence is TGCAGCGTTGACGTTGAGCAGTTCTTC. It is translated as CSVDVEQFF.

The rearrangement joins TRBV24-1 to TRBJ2-5; 7 bases line up with TRBD2. V lost 3 bases to trimming and J lost 1 base; unmatched junction nucleotides: 13. This CDR3 has 18 residues. The germline V gene encodes CDR1 KGHDR and CDR2 SFDVKD. The CDR3 nucleotides are TGTGCCACCAGTGATGAAGGGGCGGCGGGAGTTGGCCAAGAGACCCAGTACTTC. This gives the protein CATSDEGAAGVGQETQYF.

Details on this clone: Sequence at one end of the junction differs from germline and may be a read error. The gene calls are TRBV7-2 and TRBJ2-1; TRBD2 agrees at 9 bases. CDR1 is SGHTA, CDR2 FQGNSA, per germline. The CDR3 has 15 residues. The CDR3 DNA follows: TGTGCCAGCAGTTTAGCGGGAGCGGCTTACAATGAGCAGTTCTTC. Protein sequence: CASSLAGAAYNEQFF.

The chain combines TRBV9 with TRBJ1-3; 8 bases line up with TRBD1. Germline loops: CDR1 SGDLS, CDR2 YYNGEE. With 3 bases clipped from V and 3 bases from J, the junction kept 5 bases outside the gene matches. CDR3 size: 15 residues. The CDR3 spells CASSAWTGSGNTIYF. CDR3 bases: TGTGCCAGCAGCGCTTGGACAGGGAGTGGAAACACCATATATTTT.

The V call is TRBV7-9, the J call TRBJ1-2, with 7 bases matching TRBD1. Losses at the gene ends were 6 bases for V and 8 bases for J; bases not matched to a gene: 9. The CDR3 is 13 residues long. Germline assignment: CDR1 SEHNR and CDR2 FQNEAQ (reference sequence). CDR3 residues: CASRDQGDMGYTF. The CDR3 nucleotides are TGTGCCAGCAGGGATCAGGGGGACATGGGCTACACCTTC.

This clone was picked up one time. CDR3 amino acids: CASSLLQQIKNIQYF. The CDR3 nucleotides are TGTGCCAGCAGCTTATTGCAACAAATTAAAAACATTCAGTACTTC. This rearrangement joins TRBV7-9 to TRBJ2-4; D unclear. The V gene's germline CDR1 is SEHNR and CDR2 FQNEAQ (reference sequence). V was trimmed by 2 bases and J by 4 bases, leaving 12 bases between them. The CDR3 runs 15 residues.

The rearrangement links TRBV18 to TRBJ2-3, with D perhaps TRBD2 (5 bases). This CDR3 spans 15 amino acids. Germline CDR1 KGHSH, CDR2 LQKENI. V was trimmed by 3 bases and J by 0 bases, leaving 10 bases between them. The CDR3 sequence is CASSPNPSSTDTQYF. In nucleotides, the CDR3 is TGTGCCAGCTCACCTAATCCTAGCAGCACAGATACGCAGTATTTT.

The V gene is TRBV11-2, the J gene TRBJ1-1; D call uncertain. Germline CDR1 reads SGHAT; CDR2 reads FQNNGV. Trimming took off 3 bases at V and 1 base at J, with 9 bases between the two ends. This CDR3 has 14 amino acids. The CDR3 is CASSFLLANTEAFF. The CDR3 DNA reads as TGTGCCAGCAGCTTTCTCCTAGCGAACACTGAAGCTTTCTTT.

The chain recombines TRBV4-1 with TRBJ2-5; 11 bases align to TRBD1. Germline V gene data show CDR1 as MGHRA and CDR2 as YSYEKL. The CDR3 contains 16 residues. The J segment lost 0 bases and the V segment lost 4 bases, leaving 4 bases of the junction unmatched. The CDR3 bases are TGCGCCAGCAGCCCCCGGGACAGGGGGTACCAAGAGACCCAGTACTTC. It encodes CASSPRDRGYQETQYF.

The rearrangement uses TRBV6-2 or TRBV6-3 and TRBJ2-1; TRBD2 matches 7 bases. The CDR3 totals 15 residues. Germline assignment: CDR1 MNHEY and CDR2 SVGEGT. With V trimmed by 2 bases and J by 3 bases, 4 bases remained unmatched. CDR3 sequence: CASSYAGAFYNEQFF. The CDR3 nucleotides read TGTGCCAGCAGTTACGCGGGAGCCTTCTACAATGAGCAGTTCTTC.

The chain recombines TRBV19 with TRBJ1-4; D not resolved. The V end lost 6 bases, the J end lost 2 bases, and 7 bases lay between the germline ends. This CDR3 comprises 13 residues. Per germline, CDR1 LNHDA and CDR2 SQIVND (reference sequence). CDR3 coding DNA: TGTGCCAGTAGAAAGCGGACTAATGAAAAACTGTTTTTT. Its translation is CASRKRTNEKLFF. Full variable domain (remainder filled in from reference TRBV19 and TRBJ1-4): DGGITQSPKYLFRKEGQNVTLSCEQNLNHDAMYWYRQDPGQGLRLIYYSQIVNDFQKGDIAEGYSVSREKKESFPLTVTSAQKNPTAFYLCASRKRTNEKLFFGSGTQLSVL.

J is TRBJ2-5 and V is TRBV12-5; D is uncertain. This CDR3 has 12 residues. The germline CDR1 and CDR2 sequences are LGHNT and FRNRAP. The germline V and J ends were trimmed by 7 bases and 5 bases, with 11 bases remaining between them. CDR3 nucleotide sequence: TGTGCTAGTGCCCTGCCGAGGGAGACCCAGTACTTC. Translating it yields CASALPRETQYF.

The chain carries TRBV9 and TRBJ1-5, with 8 bases identical to TRBD1. The CDR3 runs 17 residues. Losses at the gene ends were 0 bases for V and 0 bases for J; bases not matched to a gene: 5. Germline V gives CDR1 SGDLS, CDR2 YYNGEE. CDR3: CASSVGSGQGSNQPQHF. CDR3 in DNA: TGTGCCAGCAGCGTAGGGTCCGGACAGGGTAGCAATCAGCCCCAGCATTTT.

This clone appeared a few times. V is TRBV14 and J is TRBJ1-3; D gene ambiguous. Trimming took off 0 bases at V and 9 bases at J, with 15 bases between the two ends. Per the germline V gene, CDR1 is SGHDN and CDR2 is FVKESK. The CDR3 is 15 amino acids. CDR3 in amino acids: CASSQDFARSSTIYF. CDR3 DNA sequence: TGTGCCAGCAGCCAAGATTTTGCCAGGTCGAGCACCATATATTTT.

The chain employs TRBV19 and TRBJ1-1; the match to TRBD1 covers 8 bases. From germline, CDR1 is LNHDA and CDR2 SQIVND (reference sequence). V was clipped by 1 base and J by 6 bases; unmatched bases: 4. There are 14 residues in the CDR3. The CDR3 here is CASSIVGTGSEAFF. As DNA, the CDR3 is TGTGCCAGTAGTATAGTTGGGACAGGCTCTGAAGCTTTCTTT. Drawing the rest from reference TRBV19 and TRBJ1-1, the complete variable domain is DGGITQSPKYLFRKEGQNVTLSCEQNLNHDAMYWYRQDPGQGLRLIYYSQIVNDFQKGDIAEGYSVSREKKESFPLTVTSAQKNPTAFYLCASSIVGTGSEAFFGQGTRLTVV.

This clone was counted a few times. The chain uses TRBV5-1 and TRBJ2-5; possibly TRBD2 for D (5 bases). Germline V gene lookup returns CDR1 SGHRS and CDR2 YFSETQ. Trimming left V 4 bases short and J 7 bases short, with 17 bases between. The CDR3 loop spans 14 amino acids. Here the CDR3 DNA reads TGCGCCAGCAGCCTTGGTGTTTCCCGGGGGACCCAGTACTTC. Translating it yields CASSLGVSRGTQYF.

The chain uses TRBV18 and TRBJ1-2; TRBD1 matches 10 bases. The CDR3 loop spans 15 amino acids. CDR1 and CDR2 from the germline V gene are KGHSH and LQKENI. J gave up 6 bases and V 4 bases, and 8 bases lay outside the gene matches. This CDR3 is CASSLRDRGWNGYTF. The DNA of the CDR3 is TGTGCCAGCTCACTCCGGGACAGGGGCTGGAATGGCTACACCTTC. The full variable domain, completed using reference TRBV18 and TRBJ1-2, is NAGVMQNPRHLVRRRGQEARLRCSPMKGHSHVYWYRQLPEEGLKFMVYLQKENIIDESGMPKERFSAEFPKEGPSILRIQQVVRGDSAAYFCASSLRDRGWNGYTFGSGTRLTVV.

This chain links TRBV21-1 with TRBJ1-2. TRBV21-1 is recorded as a pseudogene. The CDR3 is made up of 9 amino acids. Here the CDR3 DNA reads TGTGCCAGCACGGATGGCTACACCTTC. Residues: CASTDGYTF.

The chain combines TRBV2 with TRBJ2-7, with 7 bases matching TRBD1. The CDR3 has 13 residues. From germline, CDR1 is SNHLY and CDR2 FYNNEI. V shed 6 bases and J 4 bases; nucleotides not matched to a gene: 6. CDR3 DNA: TGTGCCAGCAGGTACAGGGGTTTGTACGAGCAGTACTTC. Translating it yields CASRYRGLYEQYF.

The chain recombines TRBV27 with TRBJ1-5; 11 bases align to TRBD1. Germline CDR1 MNHEY, CDR2 SMNVEV (reference sequence). This CDR3 contains 15 residues. V shed 8 bases and J 10 bases; nucleotides not matched to a gene: 13. The CDR3 loop is CASRSGQGAVLPQHF. CDR3 nucleotides: TGTGCCAGCCGCTCAGGACAGGGGGCTGTTCTCCCCCAGCATTTT.

As DNA, the CDR3 is TGTGCCAGCAGCCTCGGACTAGCGGAATCCTATTATACCTCCTACGAGCAGTACTTC. Translation: CASSLGLAESYYTSYEQYF. V and J are TRBV5-6 and TRBJ2-7; 10 positions match TRBD2. V was clipped by 4 bases and J by 0 bases; unmatched bases: 16. CDR3 size: 19 residues. Germline values: CDR1 SGHDT, CDR2 YYEEEE.